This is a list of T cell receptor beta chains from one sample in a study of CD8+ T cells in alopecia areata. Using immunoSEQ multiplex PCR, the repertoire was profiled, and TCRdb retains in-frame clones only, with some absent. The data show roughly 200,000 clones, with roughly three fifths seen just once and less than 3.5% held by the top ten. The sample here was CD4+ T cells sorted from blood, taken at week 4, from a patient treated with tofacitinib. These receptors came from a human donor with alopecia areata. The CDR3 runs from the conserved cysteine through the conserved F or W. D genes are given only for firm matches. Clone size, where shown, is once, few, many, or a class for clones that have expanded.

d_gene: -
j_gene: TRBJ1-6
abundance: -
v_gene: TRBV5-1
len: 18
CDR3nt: TGCGCCAGCAGCTTGGAAGGTGAAACGAGCTCCTATAATTCACCCCTCCACTTT
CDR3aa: CASSLEGETSSYNSPLHF

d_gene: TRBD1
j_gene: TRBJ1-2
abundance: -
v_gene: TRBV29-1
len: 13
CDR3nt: TGCAGCGTTAGGGGGCGCATGAACTATGGCTACACCTTC
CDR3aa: CSVRGRMNYGYTF

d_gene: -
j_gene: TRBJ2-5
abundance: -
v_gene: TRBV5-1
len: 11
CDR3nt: TGCGCCAGCAAGGAGGAAGAGACCCAGTACTTC
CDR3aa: CASKEEETQYF

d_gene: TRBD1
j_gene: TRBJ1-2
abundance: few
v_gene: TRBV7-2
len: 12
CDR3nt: TGTGCCAGCAGCTCAGACAGGGGGGTGTACACCTTC
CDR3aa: CASSSDRGVYTF

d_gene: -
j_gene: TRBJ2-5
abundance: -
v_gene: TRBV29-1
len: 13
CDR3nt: TGCAGCGTTGTTCCCGACAGGCAAGAGACCCAGTACTTC
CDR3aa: CSVVPDRQETQYF

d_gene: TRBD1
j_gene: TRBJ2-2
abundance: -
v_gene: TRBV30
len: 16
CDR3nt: TGTGCCTGGAGTGTTAGGGACAGGCGCCGAACCGGGGAGCTGTTTTTT
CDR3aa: CAWSVRDRRRTGELFF

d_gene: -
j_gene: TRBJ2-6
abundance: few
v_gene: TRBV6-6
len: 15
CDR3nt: TGTGCCAGCAGTTTTGACCCCTCTGGGGCCAACGTCCTGACTTTC
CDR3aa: CASSFDPSGANVLTF

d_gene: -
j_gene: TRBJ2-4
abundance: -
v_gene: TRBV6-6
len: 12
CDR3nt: TGTGCCAGCAGTTACGGTGGGAACATTCAGTACTTC
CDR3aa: CASSYGGNIQYF

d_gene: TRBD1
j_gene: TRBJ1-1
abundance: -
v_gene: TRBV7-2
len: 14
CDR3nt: TGTGCCAGCAGCTTAGAGGGGGCCGGCACTGAAGCTTTCTTT
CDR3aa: CASSLEGAGTEAFF

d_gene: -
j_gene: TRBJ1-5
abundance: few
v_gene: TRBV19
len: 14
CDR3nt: TGTGCCAGTAGTATCTGGCAGCCTAATCAGCCCCAGCATTTT
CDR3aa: CASSIWQPNQPQHF

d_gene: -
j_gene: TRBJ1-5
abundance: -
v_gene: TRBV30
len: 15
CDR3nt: TGTGCCTGGAGGATTCCAGGGGCAGGCAATCAGCCCCAGCATTTT
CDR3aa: CAWRIPGAGNQPQHF

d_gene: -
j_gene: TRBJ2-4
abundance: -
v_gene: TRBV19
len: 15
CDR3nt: TGTGCCAGTAGTACCGGACAGCTAGCCAAAAACATTCAGTACTTC
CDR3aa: CASSTGQLAKNIQYF

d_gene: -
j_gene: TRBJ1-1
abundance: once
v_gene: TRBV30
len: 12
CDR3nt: TGTGCCTATGACAGAAAGAACACTGAAGCTTTCTTT
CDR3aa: CAYDRKNTEAFF

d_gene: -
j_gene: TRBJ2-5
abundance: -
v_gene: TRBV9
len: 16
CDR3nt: TGTGCCAGCAGCGTAGCGACCGGGCCAGGGCAAGAGACCCAGTACTTC
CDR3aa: CASSVATGPGQETQYF

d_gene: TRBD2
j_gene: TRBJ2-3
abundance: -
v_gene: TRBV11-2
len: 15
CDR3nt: TGTGCCAGCAGCTCCCAGCGGGGGGGTGCGGATACGCAGTATTTT
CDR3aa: CASSSQRGGADTQYF

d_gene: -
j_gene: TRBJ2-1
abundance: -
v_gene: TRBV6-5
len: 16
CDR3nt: TGTGCCAGCAGTTACTCGTCCGGGGCCCGAGGAGATGAGCAGTTCTTC
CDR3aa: CASSYSSGARGDEQFF

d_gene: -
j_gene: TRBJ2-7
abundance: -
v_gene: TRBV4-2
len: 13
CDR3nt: TGTGCCAGCAGCCAAGTTGTAAGAAGCGAGCAGTACTTC
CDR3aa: CASSQVVRSEQYF

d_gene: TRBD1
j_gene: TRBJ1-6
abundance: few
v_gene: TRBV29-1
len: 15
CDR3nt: TGCAGCGTAAGCAAGGCCGGGACAGGGGAATCACCCCTCCACTTT
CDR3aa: CSVSKAGTGESPLHF

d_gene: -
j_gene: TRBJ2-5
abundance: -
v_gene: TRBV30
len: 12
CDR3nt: TGTGCCTGGAGTGTAACGCAAGAGACCCAGTACTTC
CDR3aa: CAWSVTQETQYF

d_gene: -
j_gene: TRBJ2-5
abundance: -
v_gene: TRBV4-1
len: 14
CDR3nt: TGCGCCAGCAGCCAGGACACCGGGCAAGAGACCCAGTACTTC
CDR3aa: CASSQDTGQETQYF

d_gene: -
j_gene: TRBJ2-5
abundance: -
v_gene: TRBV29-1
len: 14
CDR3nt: TGCAGCGTTGGGGCGGGGACCAACCAAGAGACCCAGTACTTC
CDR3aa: CSVGAGTNQETQYF

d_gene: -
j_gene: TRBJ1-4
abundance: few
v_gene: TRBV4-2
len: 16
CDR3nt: TGTGCCAGCAGCCAAGAAGGCCTTGCAACTAATGAAAAACTGTTTTTT
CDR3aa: CASSQEGLATNEKLFF

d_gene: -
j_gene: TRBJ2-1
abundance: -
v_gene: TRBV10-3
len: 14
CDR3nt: TGTGCCATCAGTGAGTCTGGTGATCAGGGTGGAGAATTCTTC
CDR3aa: CAISESGDQGGEFF

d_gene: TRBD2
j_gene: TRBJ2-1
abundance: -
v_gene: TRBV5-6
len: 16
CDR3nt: TGTGCCAGCAGAAACCGACTAGCGGGGGAGTACAATGAGCAGTTCTTC
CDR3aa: CASRNRLAGEYNEQFF

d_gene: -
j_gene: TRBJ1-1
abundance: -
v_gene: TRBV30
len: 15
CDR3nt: TGTGCCTGGAGTGTATTTCGGGACACGAACACTGAAGCTTTCTTT
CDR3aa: CAWSVFRDTNTEAFF

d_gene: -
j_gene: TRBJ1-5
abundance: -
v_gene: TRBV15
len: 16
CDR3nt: TGTGCCACCAGCAGAGGTGCCGCGACCTTCAATCAGCCCCAGCATTTT
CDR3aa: CATSRGAATFNQPQHF

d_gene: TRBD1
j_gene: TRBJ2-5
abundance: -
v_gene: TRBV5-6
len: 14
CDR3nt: TGTGCCAGCAGCTCCCTTGGACAGGGGGAGACCCAGTACTTC
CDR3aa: CASSSLGQGETQYF

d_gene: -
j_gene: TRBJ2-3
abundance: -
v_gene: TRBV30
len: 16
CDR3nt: TGTGCCTGGAGTCCATGGGGGAGGAGAGGCACAGATACGCAGTATTTT
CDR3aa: CAWSPWGRRGTDTQYF

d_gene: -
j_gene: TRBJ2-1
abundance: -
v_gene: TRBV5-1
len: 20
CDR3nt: TGCGCCAGCAGTTTGATGCTCCCTACAGGACTGGCCGGTCCTTACAATGAGCAGTTCTTC
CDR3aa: CASSLMLPTGLAGPYNEQFF

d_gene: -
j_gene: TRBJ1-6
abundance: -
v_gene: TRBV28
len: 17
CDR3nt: TGTGCCAGCAGTTTACCCCTTGCGGGACAAACTCGTTGGGCCCTCCACTTT
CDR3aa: CASSLPLAGQTRWALHF

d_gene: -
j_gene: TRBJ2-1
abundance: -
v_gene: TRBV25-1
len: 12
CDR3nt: TGTGCCAGCAAGGGACCATACAATGAGCAGTTCTTC
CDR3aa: CASKGPYNEQFF

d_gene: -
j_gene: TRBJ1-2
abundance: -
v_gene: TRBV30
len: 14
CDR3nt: TGTGCCTGGAGTTGGAGGAGAGCTAACTATGGCTACACCTTC
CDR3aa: CAWSWRRANYGYTF

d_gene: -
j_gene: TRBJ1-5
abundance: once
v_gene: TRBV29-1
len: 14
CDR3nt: TGCAGCGTTGGGGATGGACAATCGGATCAGCCCCAGCATTTT
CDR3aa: CSVGDGQSDQPQHF

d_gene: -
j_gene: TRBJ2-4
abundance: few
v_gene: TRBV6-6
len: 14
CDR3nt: TGTGCCAGCACTCCCCCTGGGACCAAAAACATTCAGTACTTC
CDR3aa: CASTPPGTKNIQYF

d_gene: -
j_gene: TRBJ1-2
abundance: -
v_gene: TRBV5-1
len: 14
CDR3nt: TGCGCCAGCAGCTTGGAGATCGGACCGGGGGGCTACACCTTC
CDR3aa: CASSLEIGPGGYTF

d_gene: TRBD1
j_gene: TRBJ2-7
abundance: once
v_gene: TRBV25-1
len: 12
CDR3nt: TGTGCCAGCAGGGGACAGATCTACGAGCAGTACTTC
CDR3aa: CASRGQIYEQYF

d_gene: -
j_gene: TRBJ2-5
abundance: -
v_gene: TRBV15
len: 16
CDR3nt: TGTGCCACCAGCAGAGCGGGGACTCTGTACCAAGAGACCCAGTACTTC
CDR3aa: CATSRAGTLYQETQYF

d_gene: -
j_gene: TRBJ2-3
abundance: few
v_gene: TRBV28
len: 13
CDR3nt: TGTGCCAGCAGGGGGGGCCTAACAGATACGCAGTATTTT
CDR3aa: CASRGGLTDTQYF

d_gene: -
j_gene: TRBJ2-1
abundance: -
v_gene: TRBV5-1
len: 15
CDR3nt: TGCGCCAGCAGCTTGGACAGTAACTCCTACAATGAGCAGTTCTTC
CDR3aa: CASSLDSNSYNEQFF

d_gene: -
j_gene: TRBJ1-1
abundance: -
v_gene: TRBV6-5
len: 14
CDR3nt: TGTGCCAGCAGTTACTCGGGGGAGAACACTGAAGCTTTCTTT
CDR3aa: CASSYSGENTEAFF

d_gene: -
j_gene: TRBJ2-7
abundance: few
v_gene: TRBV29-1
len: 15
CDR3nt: TGCAGCGTTGGCGGGACAGCTCAGAAGACTTACGAGCAGTACTTC
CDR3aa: CSVGGTAQKTYEQYF

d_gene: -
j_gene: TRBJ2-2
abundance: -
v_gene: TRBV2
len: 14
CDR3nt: TGTGCCAGCTTTTCCGGGAAGGGGACCGGGGAGCTGTTTTTT
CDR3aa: CASFSGKGTGELFF

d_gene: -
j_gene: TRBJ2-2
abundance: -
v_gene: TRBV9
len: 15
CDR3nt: TGTGCCAGCAGCGTAGACCCGAACTTCCACGGGGAGCTGTTTTTT
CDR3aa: CASSVDPNFHGELFF

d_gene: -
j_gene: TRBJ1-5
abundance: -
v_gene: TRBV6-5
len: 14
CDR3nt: TGTGCCAGCAGTCCCAATTTTAGCAATCAGCCCCAGCATTTT
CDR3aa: CASSPNFSNQPQHF

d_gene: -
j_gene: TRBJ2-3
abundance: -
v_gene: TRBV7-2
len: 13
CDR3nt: TGTGCCAGCAGTTTCAGGGGCCCAGATACGCAGTATTTT
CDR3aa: CASSFRGPDTQYF

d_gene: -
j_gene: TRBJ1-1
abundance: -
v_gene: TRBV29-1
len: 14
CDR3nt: TGCAGCGCATCGGACAGAGCTACGAGCACTGAAGCTTTCTTT
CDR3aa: CSASDRATSTEAFF

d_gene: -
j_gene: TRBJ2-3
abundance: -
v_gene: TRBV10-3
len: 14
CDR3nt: TGTGCCATCACCTCCGAACCCTACACAGATACGCAGTATTTT
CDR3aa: CAITSEPYTDTQYF

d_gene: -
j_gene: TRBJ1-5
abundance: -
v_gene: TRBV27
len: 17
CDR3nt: TGTGCCAGCAGTTTAAGGAGGACAATAAATAGCAATCAGCCCCAGCATTTT
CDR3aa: CASSLRRTINSNQPQHF

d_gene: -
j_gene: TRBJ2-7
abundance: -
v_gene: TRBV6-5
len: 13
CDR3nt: TGTGCCAGCAGTTACTCGGACAAAAACGAGCAGTACTTC
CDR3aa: CASSYSDKNEQYF

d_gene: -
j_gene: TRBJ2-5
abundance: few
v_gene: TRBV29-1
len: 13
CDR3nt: TGCAGCGTTAAGGGGCAGTTCCAAGAGACCCAGTACTTC
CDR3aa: CSVKGQFQETQYF

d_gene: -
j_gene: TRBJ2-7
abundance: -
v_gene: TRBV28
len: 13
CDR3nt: TGTGCCAGCAGAGATTACAGCTCCTACGAGCAGTACTTC
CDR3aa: CASRDYSSYEQYF

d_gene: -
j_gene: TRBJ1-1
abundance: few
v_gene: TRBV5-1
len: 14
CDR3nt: TGCGCCAGCAGCTTGGTATCGGGGGACACTGAAGCTTTCTTT
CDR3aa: CASSLVSGDTEAFF

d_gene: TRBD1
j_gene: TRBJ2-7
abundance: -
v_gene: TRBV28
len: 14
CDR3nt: TGTGCCAGCAGTTGGGACAGGAGCTCCTACGAGCAGTACTTC
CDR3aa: CASSWDRSSYEQYF

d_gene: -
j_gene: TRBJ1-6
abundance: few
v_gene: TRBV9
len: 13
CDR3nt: TGTGCCAGCAGCGCGGACAGTAATTCACCCCTCCACTTT
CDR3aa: CASSADSNSPLHF

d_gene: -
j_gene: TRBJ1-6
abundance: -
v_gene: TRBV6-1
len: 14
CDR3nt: TGTGCCAGCAGACGAGAAATGGCAAGTTCACCCCTCCACTTT
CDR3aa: CASRREMASSPLHF

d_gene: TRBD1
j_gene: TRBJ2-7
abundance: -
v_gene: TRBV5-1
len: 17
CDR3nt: TGCGCCAGCAGCCCAAGCAGTCCCGGGACAGGGGCCGGCGAGCAGTACTTC
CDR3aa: CASSPSSPGTGAGEQYF

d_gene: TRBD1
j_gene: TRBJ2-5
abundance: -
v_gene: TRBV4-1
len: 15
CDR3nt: TGCGCCAGCAGCCAGACCCGGACAGGGCTAGAGACCCAGTACTTC
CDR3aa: CASSQTRTGLETQYF

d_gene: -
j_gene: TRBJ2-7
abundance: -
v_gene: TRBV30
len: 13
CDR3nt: TGTGCCTGGAGTCAGGACAGACTCCACGAGCAGTACTTC
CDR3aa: CAWSQDRLHEQYF

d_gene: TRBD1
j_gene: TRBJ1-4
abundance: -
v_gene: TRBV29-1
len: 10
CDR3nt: TGCAGCGCCCTGACAGGGTCGCTGTTTTTT
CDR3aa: CSALTGSLFF

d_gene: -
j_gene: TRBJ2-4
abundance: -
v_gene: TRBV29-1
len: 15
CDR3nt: TGCAGCGTCTCGGACAGCCTTCTAGCCAAAAACATTCAGTACTTC
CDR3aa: CSVSDSLLAKNIQYF